The 7 T cell receptor beta chains below come from one sample, sequenced in a study of spatial heterogeneity in lung cancer. As for time point: sample taken at primary tumor resection. Unsorted whole RNA of tumor, nontumor lung or frozen PBMC was sequenced. TCRdb used MiXCR to reprocess the 5' RACE reads, holding one entry per CDR3 protein. The sample contains thousands of distinct CDR3 sequences, approximately 24% of which appear only once. Here the sequenced sample was PBMCs, taken at surgery. The receptors derive from a male donor with early-stage non-small cell lung cancer.

This clonotype was seen a few times. The chain has TRBV29-1 and TRBJ2-2; no clear D. Trimming stripped 4 bases from V and 2 bases from J, with 8 bases between. The CDR3 consists of 13 residues. Germline-derived CDR1 and CDR2 are SQVTM and ANQGSEA. Here the CDR3 reads CSVGARNTGELFF. As DNA, the CDR3 is TGCAGCGTTGGAGCTAGAAACACCGGGGAGCTGTTTTTT.

In its sample, this clonotype is medium-sized. The chain has TRBV5-1 and TRBJ2-5; 12 bases agree with TRBD2. The V gene's germline CDR1 is SGHRS and CDR2 YFSETQ. The CDR3 runs to 17 residues. V shed 3 bases, J shed 4 bases, and the junction held 10 bases outside the gene matches. CDR3 in amino acids: CASSSGRLAGVGETQYF. The CDR3 DNA sequence: TGCGCCAGCAGCTCCGGACGACTAGCGGGAGTAGGAGAGACCCAGTACTTC.

By share, this clonotype ranks as medium-sized. This chain uses TRBV6-2 or TRBV6-3 with TRBJ1-2, with unresolved D. Germline V gene lookup returns CDR1 MNHEY and CDR2 SVGEGT. The CDR3 loop spans 11 amino acids. The V and J ends lost 0 bases and 8 bases respectively, with 4 bases between them. The CDR3 region has the DNA TGTGCCAGCAGTTACTCGAGGGGCTACACCTTC. Residues: CASSYSRGYTF.

The chain uses TRBV12-3 or TRBV12-4 and TRBJ2-3; TRBD1 aligns across 7 bases. CDR3 length equals 16 residues. V shed 6 bases and J 0 bases; nucleotides not matched to a gene: 9. The CDR3, as DNA: TGTGCCAGCAGCCGAGGGGGCGGCGGAAGCACAGATACGCAGTATTTT. Protein product: CASSRGGGGSTDTQYF.

This clonotype is medium-sized in the sample. CDR3 amino acids: CASSWGQGRSGANVLTF. The CDR3 DNA sequence: TGTGCCAGCAGCTGGGGACAGGGCCGCTCTGGGGCCAACGTCCTGACTTTC. The V call is TRBV6-2 or TRBV6-3, the J call TRBJ2-6; 9 positions agree with TRBD1. J gave up 0 bases and V 6 bases, and 6 bases lay outside the gene matches. Germline-derived CDR1 and CDR2 are MNHEY and SVGEGT. The CDR3 has 17 amino acids.

This clonotype is classed as medium-sized. This sequence joins TRBV19 and TRBJ2-7; 12 bases match TRBD1. Germline V gene data show CDR1 as LNHDA and CDR2 as SQIVND (reference sequence). The CDR3 spans 15 residues. Unmatched junction bases numbered 9, after V lost 5 bases and J lost 7 bases. Here the CDR3 DNA reads TGTGCCAGTAGTCCCGGGACAGGGGGCGAGGGGGAGCAGTACTTC. This gives the protein CASSPGTGGEGEQYF.

The CDR3 spells CASSHPKGACEQYF. CDR3 DNA: TGCGCCAGCAGTCATCCCAAGGGGGCCTGCGAGCAGTACTTC. The chain carries TRBV23-1 and TRBJ2-7, with 7 bases fitting TRBD1. TRBV23-1 is flagged as an ORF with uncertain function. The CDR3 totals 14 residues. V dropped 3 bases and J dropped 6; count of bases not matched to a gene: 8.